This record concerns one T cell receptor beta chain sequence. The target antigen is unknown. This sample was taken from a study of T cell responses to AZD1222 COVID-19 vaccine. The germline V gene encodes CDR1 LGHDT and CDR2 YNNKEL (reference sequence). Losses at the gene ends were 4 bases for V and 0 bases for J; bases not matched to a gene: 2. CDR3 length: 15 residues. Study-level results: The sample set comprised mostly white British donors with more females, and clonal diversity was possibly underestimated.

The table came from immunoSEQ multiplex PCR; TCRdb's copy has only in-frame clones and leaves some out. Of roughly 49,000 clones in the sample, about 87% were seen once. This chain connects TRBV3-1 (or the pseudogene TRBV3-2) to TRBJ1-3; TRBD1 agrees at 8 bases. This clonotype originated in an adult who received the AZD1222 COVID-19 vaccine. The specimen comprised peripheral blood, sampled 28 days after the second AZD1222 dose. This CDR3 reads CASSPGTGSGNTIYF. Written as DNA, the CDR3 is TGTGCCAGCAGCCCGGGGACAGGCTCTGGAAACACCATATATTTT.